Shown below are 17 T cell receptor beta chains from a single sample sequenced in a study of T cell responses to AZD1222 COVID-19 vaccine. TCRdb's table, derived via immunoSEQ multiplex PCR, lists solely in-frame clones and lacks some. Altogether some 96,000 clones are present, roughly 90% being singletons, with the ten largest covering approximately 16%. The sequenced sample was peripheral blood, obtained 28 days after the second AZD1222 dose. Source of these receptors: an adult who received the AZD1222 COVID-19 vaccine.

The rearrangement uses TRBV7-2 and TRBJ2-7, with TRBD2 as a possible D gene (5 bases). Trimming took off 2 bases at V and 3 bases at J, with 5 bases between the two ends. There are 12 residues in the CDR3. The germline gives CDR1 SGHTA, CDR2 FQGNSA. The CDR3 spells CASSLRGYEQYF. The CDR3 region has the DNA TGTGCCAGCAGCTTACGGGGCTACGAGCAGTACTTC.

This clone has just one count. The chain is built from TRBV19 and TRBJ1-2; D is ambiguous. V was cut by 5 bases and J by 6 bases, with 19 bases left in between. The CDR3 has 15 amino acids. Germline CDR1 LNHDA, CDR2 SQIVND (reference sequence). CDR3 sequence reads: CASSSGRPSADGYTF. The CDR3 DNA reads as TGTGCCAGTAGTTCCGGACGGCCATCTGCGGATGGCTACACCTTC.

This clone was picked up one time. This chain connects TRBV6-5 to TRBJ1-4; D unclear. Trimming cost V 2 bases and J 8 bases, with 9 bases left between them. This CDR3 spans 13 amino acids. Germline-derived CDR1 and CDR2 are MNHEY and SVGAGI. The CDR3 sequence: CASSYQNREKLFF. The CDR3 DNA sequence: TGTGCCAGCAGTTACCAAAATAGGGAAAAACTGTTTTTT.

This clone was recorded once. The chain carries TRBV9 and TRBJ2-1, with D perhaps matching TRBD2 (5 bases). V was pared by 2 bases and J by 4 bases, with 10 bases between. The CDR3 runs 14 residues. Germline V gives CDR1 SGDLS, CDR2 YYNGEE. The CDR3 is CASSVRDGYNEQFF. CDR3 in DNA: TGTGCCAGCAGCGTCCGGGATGGATACAATGAGCAGTTCTTC.

The rearrangement joins TRBV28 to TRBJ1-2; 8 nucleotides line up with TRBD1. This CDR3 is built from 12 residues. With 8 bases clipped from V and 8 bases from J, the junction kept 7 bases outside the gene matches. The germline V gene has CDR1 MDHEN and CDR2 SYDVKM. The CDR3 nucleotides are TGTGCCAGCGACCGGACAGGGAAGGGCTACACCTTC. Its protein is CASDRTGKGYTF.

This clone is a singleton in its sample. The rearrangement links TRBV18 to TRBJ2-7, with TRBD2 matching over 7 bases. The CDR3 has 15 residues. After removal of 1 base from V and 3 bases from J, the junction contained 6 bases not matched to a gene. The germline gives CDR1 KGHSH, CDR2 LQKENI. The CDR3: CASSPQTGGYYEQYF. DNA of the CDR3: TGTGCCAGCTCACCACAGACGGGAGGATACTACGAGCAGTACTTC.

This clone was recorded only once. The chain carries TRBV5-1 and TRBJ1-1; 7 bases map to TRBD1. CDR3 length equals 14 residues. Germline V lookup: CDR1 SGHRS, CDR2 YFSETQ. The J segment lost 1 base and the V segment lost 4 bases, leaving 4 bases of the junction unmatched. CDR3 DNA sequence: TGCGCCAGCAGCCAAGGGACAGAGAACACTGAAGCTTTCTTT. Its translation is CASSQGTENTEAFF.

The V and J genes are TRBV5-8 and TRBJ1-2; possible D gene TRBD1, 5 bases. V was cut by 3 bases and J by 5 bases, with 8 bases left in between. Germline V gene lookup returns CDR1 SGHTS and CDR2 YDEGEE. The CDR3 sequence is 12 residues long. The CDR3 is CASSSGSYGYTF. CDR3 sequence (DNA): TGTGCCAGCAGCTCAGGGTCGTATGGCTACACCTTC.

This chain connects TRBV28 to TRBJ2-7; maybe TRBD1 (6 bases). Trimming cost V 2 bases and J 2 bases, with 19 bases left between them. The CDR3 contains 17 residues. CDR1 is MDHEN and CDR2 is SYDVKM in the germline V gene. The CDR3 nucleotides are TGTGCCAGCAGTTTAGATCTCGCTTACAGGGTCACCTACGAGCAGTACTTC. It encodes CASSLDLAYRVTYEQYF.

The V gene is TRBV6-2 or TRBV6-3, the J gene TRBJ1-5, with 7 bases aligning to TRBD1. Germline V lookup: CDR1 MNHEY, CDR2 SVGEGT. This CDR3 region has 20 residues. With V trimmed by 5 bases and J by 0 bases, 19 bases remained unmatched. The CDR3 sequence: CASSTEGQLGGMFSNQPQHF. The CDR3 DNA follows: TGTGCCAGCAGTACGGAGGGACAGCTCGGAGGAATGTTTAGCAATCAGCCCCAGCATTTT.

The chain recombines TRBV27 with TRBJ1-2; maybe TRBD1 (6 bases). The CDR3 sequence is 13 residues long. Germline V CDR1 and CDR2: MNHEY, SMNVEV (reference sequence). V lost 6 bases, J lost 4 bases, and 12 bases lay in between. CDR3 nucleotide sequence: TGTGCCAGCAGCGGACAGATAGGCTATGGCTACACCTTC. As protein: CASSGQIGYGYTF.

Here the CDR3 DNA reads TGTGCCAGCAGTGTCGACAGGGGGGAAGCTTTCTTT. Its protein is CASSVDRGEAFF. The rearrangement uses TRBV2 and TRBJ1-1; 9 nucleotides match TRBD1. Germline V gives CDR1 SNHLY, CDR2 FYNNEI. The V segment lost 4 bases and the J segment 8 bases; nucleotides outside the gene matches: 2. The CDR3 is 12 residues long.

V usage is TRBV28 and J usage is TRBJ1-2; unclear D gene. V was clipped by 6 bases and J by 6 bases, with 17 bases between them. CDR1 MDHEN and CDR2 SYDVKM come from the germline V gene. This CDR3 comprises 14 residues. This CDR3 reads CASRSAGERHGYTF. In DNA form, the CDR3 reads TGTGCCAGCAGGTCGGCGGGAGAAAGGCATGGCTACACCTTC.

This chain joins TRBV7-2 and TRBJ2-5; D ambiguous. Germline lookup yields CDR1 SGHTA and CDR2 FQGNSA. V was clipped by 4 bases and J by 1 base, with 10 bases between them. This CDR3 comprises 14 residues. The CDR3 DNA reads TGTGCCAGCAGCTCCCCCCCCAGCCAAGAGACCCAGTACTTC. This encodes CASSSPPSQETQYF.

The chain carries TRBV30 and TRBJ1-5; no clear D. Trimming stripped 4 bases from V and 7 bases from J, with 17 bases between. The CDR3 is 14 amino acids. The germline CDR1 and CDR2 sequences are GTSNPN and SVGIG (reference sequence). The CDR3 nucleotides read TGTGCCTGGAATCGACCGGGCTTCCGACAGCCCCAGCATTTT. Encoded protein: CAWNRPGFRQPQHF.

V is TRBV24-1 and J is TRBJ2-7; D remains unclear. There are 12 residues in the CDR3. Looked up from germline, CDR1 is KGHDR and CDR2 is SFDVKD. With 5 bases removed from V and 4 bases from J, the gap between germline ends came to 8 bases. The CDR3 DNA reads as TGTGCCACCAGTGCCTCAGGTTACGAGCAGTACTTC. This sequence encodes CATSASGYEQYF.

The J gene is TRBJ2-7, the V gene TRBV14; D is unclear. Germline CDR1 is SGHDN and CDR2 is FVKESK. This CDR3 comprises 14 residues. With 4 bases removed from V and 4 bases from J, the gap between germline ends came to 14 bases. The CDR3 DNA sequence: TGTGCCAGCAGCCCTCGTTCTCCTGGGTACGAGCAGTACTTC. Translation gives CASSPRSPGYEQYF.